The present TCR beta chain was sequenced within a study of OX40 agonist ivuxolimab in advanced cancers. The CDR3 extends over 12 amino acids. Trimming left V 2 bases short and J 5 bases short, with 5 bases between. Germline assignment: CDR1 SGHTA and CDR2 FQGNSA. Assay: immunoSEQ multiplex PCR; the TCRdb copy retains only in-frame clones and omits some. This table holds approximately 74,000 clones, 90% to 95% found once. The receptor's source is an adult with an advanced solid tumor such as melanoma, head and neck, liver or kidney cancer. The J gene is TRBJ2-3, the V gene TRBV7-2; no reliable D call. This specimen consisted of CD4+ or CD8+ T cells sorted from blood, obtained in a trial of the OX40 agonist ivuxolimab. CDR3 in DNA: TGTGCCAGCAGCTTACTGCTAGATACGCAGTATTTT. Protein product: CASSLLLDTQYF. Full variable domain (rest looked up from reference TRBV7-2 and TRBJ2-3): GAGVSQSPSNKVTEKGKDVELRCDPISGHTALYWYRQSLGQGLEFLIYFQGNSAPDKSGLPSDRFSAERTGGSVSTLTIQRTQQEDSAVYLCASSLLLDTQYFGPGTRLTVL.